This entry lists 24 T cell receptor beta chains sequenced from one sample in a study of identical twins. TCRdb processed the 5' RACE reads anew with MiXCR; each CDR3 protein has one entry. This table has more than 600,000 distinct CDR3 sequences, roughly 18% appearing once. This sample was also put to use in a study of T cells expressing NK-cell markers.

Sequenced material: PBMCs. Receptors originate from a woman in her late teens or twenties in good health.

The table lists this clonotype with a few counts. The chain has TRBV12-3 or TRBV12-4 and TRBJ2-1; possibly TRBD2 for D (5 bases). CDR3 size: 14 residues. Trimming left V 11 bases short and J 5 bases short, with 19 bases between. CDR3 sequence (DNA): TGTGCCTCAACCGTTTTAGGAGGAAACAATGAGCAGTTCTTC. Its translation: CASTVLGGNNEQFF.

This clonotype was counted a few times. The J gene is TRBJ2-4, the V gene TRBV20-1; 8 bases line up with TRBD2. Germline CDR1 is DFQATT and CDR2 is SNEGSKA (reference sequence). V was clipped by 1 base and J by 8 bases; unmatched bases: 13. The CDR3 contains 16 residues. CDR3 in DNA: TGCAGTGCTAGAGTTTTAAAAGCGGGAGAGGAGGACATTCAGTACTTC. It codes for CSARVLKAGEEDIQYF.

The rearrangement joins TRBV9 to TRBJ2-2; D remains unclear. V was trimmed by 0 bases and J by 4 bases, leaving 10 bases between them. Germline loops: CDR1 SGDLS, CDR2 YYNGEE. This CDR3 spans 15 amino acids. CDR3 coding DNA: TGTGCCAGCAGCGTAGCGATGGGAACCACCGGGGAGCTGTTTTTT. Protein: CASSVAMGTTGELFF.

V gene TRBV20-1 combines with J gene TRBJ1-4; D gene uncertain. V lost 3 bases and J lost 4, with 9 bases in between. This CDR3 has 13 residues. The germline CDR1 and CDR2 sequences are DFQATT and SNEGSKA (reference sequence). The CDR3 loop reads CSARAVNNEKLFF. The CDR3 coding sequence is TGCAGTGCTAGGGCGGTAAATAATGAAAAACTGTTTTTT.

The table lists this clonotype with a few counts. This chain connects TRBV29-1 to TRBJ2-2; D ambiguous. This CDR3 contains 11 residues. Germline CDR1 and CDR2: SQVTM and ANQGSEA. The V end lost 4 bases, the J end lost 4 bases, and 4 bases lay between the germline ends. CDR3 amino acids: CSVGLTGELFF. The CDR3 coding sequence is TGCAGCGTTGGTCTCACCGGGGAGCTGTTTTTT.

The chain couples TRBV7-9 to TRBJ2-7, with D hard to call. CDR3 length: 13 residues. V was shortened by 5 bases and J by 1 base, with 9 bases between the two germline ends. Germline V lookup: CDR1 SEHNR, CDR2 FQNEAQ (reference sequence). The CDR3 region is CASSRAASYEQYF. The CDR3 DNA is TGTGCCAGCAGCCGGGCGGCGTCCTACGAGCAGTACTTC.

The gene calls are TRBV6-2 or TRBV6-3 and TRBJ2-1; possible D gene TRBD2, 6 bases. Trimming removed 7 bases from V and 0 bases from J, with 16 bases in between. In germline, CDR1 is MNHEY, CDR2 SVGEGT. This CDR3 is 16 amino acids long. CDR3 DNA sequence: TGTGCCAGCACCAGCAGGGAGGCTATCTCCTACAATGAGCAGTTCTTC. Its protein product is CASTSREAISYNEQFF.

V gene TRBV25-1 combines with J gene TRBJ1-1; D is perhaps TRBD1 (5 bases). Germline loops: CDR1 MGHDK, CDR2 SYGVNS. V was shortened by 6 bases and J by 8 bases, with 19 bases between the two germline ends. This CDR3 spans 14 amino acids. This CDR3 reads CASRPRAGPHEAFF. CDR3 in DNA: TGTGCCAGCAGACCCAGGGCGGGTCCTCACGAAGCTTTCTTT.

The CDR3 loop is CASSPLGGLVGTGELFF. The CDR3 DNA is TGTGCCAGCAGTCCGCTGGGGGGACTAGTTGGAACCGGGGAGCTGTTTTTT. The J gene is TRBJ2-2, the V gene TRBV27, with 8 bases matching TRBD2. This CDR3 is 17 amino acids long. Per germline, CDR1 MNHEY and CDR2 SMNVEV (reference sequence). V dropped 5 bases and J dropped 5; count of bases not matched to a gene: 13.

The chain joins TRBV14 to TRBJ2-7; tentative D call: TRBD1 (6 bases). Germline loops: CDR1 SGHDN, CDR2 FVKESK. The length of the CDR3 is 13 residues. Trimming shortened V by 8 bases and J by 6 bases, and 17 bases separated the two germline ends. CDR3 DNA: TGTGCCAGCGCGAAACAGGGTAAGGGCGAGCAGTACTTC. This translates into CASAKQGKGEQYF. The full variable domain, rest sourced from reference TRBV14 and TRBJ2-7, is EAGVTQFPSHSVIEKGQTVTLRCDPISGHDNLYWYRRVMGKEIKFLLHFVKESKQDESGMPNNRFLAERTGGTYSTLKVQPAELEDSGVYFCASAKQGKGEQYFGPGTRLTVT.

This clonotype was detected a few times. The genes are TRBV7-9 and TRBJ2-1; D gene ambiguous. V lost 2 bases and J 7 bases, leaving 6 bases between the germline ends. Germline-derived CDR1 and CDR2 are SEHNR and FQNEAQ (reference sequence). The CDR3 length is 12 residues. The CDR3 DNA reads TGTGCCAGCAGCTTAAAGGATAATGAGCAGTTCTTC. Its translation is CASSLKDNEQFF.

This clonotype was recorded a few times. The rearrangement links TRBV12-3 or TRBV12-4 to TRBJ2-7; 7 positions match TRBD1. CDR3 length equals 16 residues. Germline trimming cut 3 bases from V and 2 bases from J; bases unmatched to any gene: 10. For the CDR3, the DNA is TGTGCCAGCAGTTTCCAGGTGTCAGGGGGAGCCTACGAGCAGTACTTC. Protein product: CASSFQVSGGAYEQYF.

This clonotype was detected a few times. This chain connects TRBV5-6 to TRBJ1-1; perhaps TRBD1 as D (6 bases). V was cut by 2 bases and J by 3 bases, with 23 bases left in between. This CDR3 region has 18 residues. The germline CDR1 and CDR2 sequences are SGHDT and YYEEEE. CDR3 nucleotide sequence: TGTGCCAGCAGCTTAAACAGGGCTGGCTTCAGTTGGGACACTGAAGCTTTCTTT. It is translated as CASSLNRAGFSWDTEAFF. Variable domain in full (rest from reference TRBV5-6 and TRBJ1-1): DAGVTQSPTHLIKTRGQQVTLRCSPKSGHDTVSWYQQALGQGPQFIFQYYEEEERQRGNFPDRFSGHQFPNYSSELNVNALLLGDSALYLCASSLNRAGFSWDTEAFFGQGTRLTVV.

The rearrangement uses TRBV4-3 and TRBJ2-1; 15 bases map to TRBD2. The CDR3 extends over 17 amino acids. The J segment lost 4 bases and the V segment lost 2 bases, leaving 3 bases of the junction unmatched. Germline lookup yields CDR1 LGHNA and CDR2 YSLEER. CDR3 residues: CASSQFGTSGRYNEQFF. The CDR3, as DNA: TGCGCCAGCAGCCAATTCGGGACTAGCGGGAGGTACAATGAGCAGTTCTTC.

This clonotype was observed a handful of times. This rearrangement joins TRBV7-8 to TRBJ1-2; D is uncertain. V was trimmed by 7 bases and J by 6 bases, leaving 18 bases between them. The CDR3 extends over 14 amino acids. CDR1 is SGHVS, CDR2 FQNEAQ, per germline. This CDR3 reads CASNPLWKRDGYTF. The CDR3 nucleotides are TGTGCCAGCAACCCCCTTTGGAAGCGGGATGGCTACACCTTC.

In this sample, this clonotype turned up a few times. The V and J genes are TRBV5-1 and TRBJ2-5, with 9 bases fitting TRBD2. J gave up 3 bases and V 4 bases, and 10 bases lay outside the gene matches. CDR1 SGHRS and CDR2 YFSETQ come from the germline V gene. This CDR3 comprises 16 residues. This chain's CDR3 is CASSPGTSQGEETQYF. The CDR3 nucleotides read TGCGCCAGCAGCCCAGGGACTAGCCAGGGGGAAGAGACCCAGTACTTC.

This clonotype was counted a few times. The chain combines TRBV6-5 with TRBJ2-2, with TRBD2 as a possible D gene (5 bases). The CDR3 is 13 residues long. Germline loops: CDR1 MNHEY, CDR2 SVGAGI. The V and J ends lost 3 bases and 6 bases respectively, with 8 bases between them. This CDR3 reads CASSYRRAGELFF. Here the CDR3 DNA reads TGTGCCAGCAGTTATCGGCGGGCCGGGGAGCTGTTTTTT.

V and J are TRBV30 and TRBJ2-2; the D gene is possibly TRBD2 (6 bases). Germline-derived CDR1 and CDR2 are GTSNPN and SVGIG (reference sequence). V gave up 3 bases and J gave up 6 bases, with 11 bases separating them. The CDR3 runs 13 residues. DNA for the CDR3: TGTGCCTGGAGGCGACTAGGCTCCGGGGAGCTGTTTTTT. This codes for CAWRRLGSGELFF.

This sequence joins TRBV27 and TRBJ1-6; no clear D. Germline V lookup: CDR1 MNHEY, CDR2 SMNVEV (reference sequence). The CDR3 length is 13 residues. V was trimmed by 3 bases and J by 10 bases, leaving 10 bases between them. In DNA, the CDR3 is TGTGCCAGCAGTTTCGGCCCCGGATCACCCCTCCACTTT. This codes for CASSFGPGSPLHF.

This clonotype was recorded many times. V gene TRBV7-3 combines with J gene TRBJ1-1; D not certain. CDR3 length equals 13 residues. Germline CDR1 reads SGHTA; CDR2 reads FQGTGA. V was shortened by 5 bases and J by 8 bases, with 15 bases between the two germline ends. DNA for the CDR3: TGTGCCAGCAGCCCTCGGACGGGAGGGGAAGCTTTCTTT. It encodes CASSPRTGGEAFF.

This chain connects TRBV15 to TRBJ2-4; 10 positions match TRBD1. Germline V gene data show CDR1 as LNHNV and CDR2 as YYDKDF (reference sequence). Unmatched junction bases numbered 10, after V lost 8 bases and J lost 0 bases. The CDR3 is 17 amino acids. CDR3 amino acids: CATGPGQGSLAKNIQYF. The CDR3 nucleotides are TGTGCCACCGGACCGGGACAGGGGTCACTAGCCAAAAACATTCAGTACTTC.

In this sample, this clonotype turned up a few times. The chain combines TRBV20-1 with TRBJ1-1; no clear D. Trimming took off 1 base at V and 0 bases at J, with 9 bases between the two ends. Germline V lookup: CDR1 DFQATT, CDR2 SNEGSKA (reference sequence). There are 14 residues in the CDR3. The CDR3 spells CSARVWGLNTEAFF. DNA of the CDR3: TGCAGTGCTAGAGTCTGGGGATTGAACACTGAAGCTTTCTTT.

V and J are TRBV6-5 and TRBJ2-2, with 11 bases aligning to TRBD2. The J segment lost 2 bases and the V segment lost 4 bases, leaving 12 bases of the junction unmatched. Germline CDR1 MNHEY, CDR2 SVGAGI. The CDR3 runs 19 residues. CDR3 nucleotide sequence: TGTGCCAGCAGTTTTAAAACCGGGGGGACTAGCGGAAACACCGGGGAGCTGTTTTTT. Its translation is CASSFKTGGTSGNTGELFF.

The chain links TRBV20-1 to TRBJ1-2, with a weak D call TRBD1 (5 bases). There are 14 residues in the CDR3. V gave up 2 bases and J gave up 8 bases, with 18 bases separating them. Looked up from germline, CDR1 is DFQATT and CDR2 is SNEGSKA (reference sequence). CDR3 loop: CSARPPSRVLGYTF. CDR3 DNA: TGCAGTGCTAGACCCCCTAGCAGGGTCCTCGGCTACACCTTC.